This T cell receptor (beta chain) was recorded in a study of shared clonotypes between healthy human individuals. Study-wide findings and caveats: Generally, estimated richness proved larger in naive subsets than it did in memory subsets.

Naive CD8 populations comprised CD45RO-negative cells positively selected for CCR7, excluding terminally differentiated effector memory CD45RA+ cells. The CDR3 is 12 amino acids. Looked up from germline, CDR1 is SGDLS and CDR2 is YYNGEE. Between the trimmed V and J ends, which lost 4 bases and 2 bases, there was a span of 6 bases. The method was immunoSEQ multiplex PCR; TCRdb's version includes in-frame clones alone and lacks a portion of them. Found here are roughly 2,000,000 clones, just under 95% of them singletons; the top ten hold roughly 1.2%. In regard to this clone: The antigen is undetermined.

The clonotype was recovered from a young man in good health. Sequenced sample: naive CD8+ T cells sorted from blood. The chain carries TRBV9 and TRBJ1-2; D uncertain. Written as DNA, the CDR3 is TGTGCCAGCAGCTACCTAAACTATGGCTACACCTTC. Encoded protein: CASSYLNYGYTF.